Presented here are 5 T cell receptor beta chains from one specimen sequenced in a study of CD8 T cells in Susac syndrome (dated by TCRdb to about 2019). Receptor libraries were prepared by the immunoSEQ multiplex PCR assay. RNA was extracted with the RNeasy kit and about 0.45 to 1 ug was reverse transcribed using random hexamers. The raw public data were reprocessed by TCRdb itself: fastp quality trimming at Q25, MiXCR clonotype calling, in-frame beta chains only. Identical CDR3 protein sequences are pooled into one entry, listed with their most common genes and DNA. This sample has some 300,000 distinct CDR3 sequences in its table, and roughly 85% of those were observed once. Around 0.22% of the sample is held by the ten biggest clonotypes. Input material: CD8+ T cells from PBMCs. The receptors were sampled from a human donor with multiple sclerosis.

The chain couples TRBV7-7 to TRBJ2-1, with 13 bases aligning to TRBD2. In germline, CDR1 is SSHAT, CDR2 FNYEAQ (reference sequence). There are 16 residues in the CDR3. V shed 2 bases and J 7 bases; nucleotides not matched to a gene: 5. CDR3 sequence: CASSLTGLAGPNEQFF. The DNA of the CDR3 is TGTGCCAGCAGCTTAACGGGACTAGCGGGACCTAATGAGCAGTTCTTC.

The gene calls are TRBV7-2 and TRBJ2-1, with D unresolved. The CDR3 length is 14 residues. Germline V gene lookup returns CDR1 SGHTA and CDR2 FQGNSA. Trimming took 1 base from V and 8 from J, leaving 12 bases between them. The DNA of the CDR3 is TGTGCCAGCAGCTTAGGTAACTCCTTGGATGAGCAGTTCTTC. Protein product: CASSLGNSLDEQFF.

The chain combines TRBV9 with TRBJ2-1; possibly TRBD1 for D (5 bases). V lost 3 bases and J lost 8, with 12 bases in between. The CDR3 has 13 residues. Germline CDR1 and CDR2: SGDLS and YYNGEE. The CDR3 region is CASSAYRCHEQFF. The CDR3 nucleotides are TGTGCCAGCAGCGCCTACAGGTGTCATGAGCAGTTCTTC.

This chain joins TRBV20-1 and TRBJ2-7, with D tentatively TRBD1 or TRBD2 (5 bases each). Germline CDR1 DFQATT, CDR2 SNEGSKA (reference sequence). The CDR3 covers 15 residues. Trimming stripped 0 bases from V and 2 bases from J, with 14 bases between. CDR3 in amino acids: CSARDSRESPYEQYF. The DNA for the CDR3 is TGCAGTGCTAGAGATTCCAGGGAGAGTCCCTACGAGCAGTACTTC.

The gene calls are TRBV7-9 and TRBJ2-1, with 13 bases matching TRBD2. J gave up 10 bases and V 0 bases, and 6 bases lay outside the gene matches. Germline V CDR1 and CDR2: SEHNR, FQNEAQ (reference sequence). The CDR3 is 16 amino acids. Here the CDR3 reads CASSLAGTSGNLEQFF. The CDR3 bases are TGTGCCAGCAGCTTAGCTGGGACTAGCGGGAACTTGGAGCAGTTCTTC.